The 30 T cell receptor beta chains below all came from one sample that was sequenced in a study of T-cell memory formation after mild COVID-19. TCRdb re-analysed the 5' RACE reads in MiXCR, keeping a single row per CDR3 protein. The table lists more than 300,000 distinct CDR3 sequences, 13% to 15% of them singletons. Sequenced input: PBMCs or a T cell subset sorted from them (not recorded which). All receptors derive from a man in his late teens or twenties who had mild COVID-19 (a few samples of this study predate the infection). Cell type and time point are not known.

This clonotype was seen ten or more times. The rearrangement links TRBV5-1 to TRBJ2-1; the match to TRBD1 covers 11 bases. CDR3 length: 15 amino acids. Germline V gives CDR1 SGHRS, CDR2 YFSETQ. Trimming at V came to 4 bases and at J to 6 bases, leaving 6 bases not matched to a gene. The CDR3 nucleotides are TGCGCCAGCAGCGCGGGACAGGGGGTGGCCAATGAGCAGTTCTTC. Translated: CASSAGQGVANEQFF. Drawing the rest from reference TRBV5-1 and TRBJ2-1, the complete variable domain is KAGVTQTPRYLIKTRGQQVTLSCSPISGHRSVSWYQQTPGQGLQFLFEYFSETQRNKGNFPGRFSGRQFSNSRSEMNVSTLELGDSALYLCASSAGQGVANEQFFGPGTRLTVL.

This clonotype was observed a few times. The chain has TRBV5-1 and TRBJ1-1, with 7 bases aligning to TRBD1. Germline V CDR1 and CDR2: SGHRS, YFSETQ. V lost 1 base, J lost 6 bases, and 6 bases stayed unmatched. The CDR3 totals 14 residues. Here the CDR3 DNA reads TGCGCCAGCAGCTTGCGACAGGGAGCCGCTGAAGCTTTCTTT. Translation gives CASSLRQGAAEAFF.

This clonotype has a handful of counts. Here the CDR3 DNA reads TGTGCCACCAGCAGTACAGATGGGAACACTGAAGCTTTCTTT. As protein: CATSSTDGNTEAFF. The genes are TRBV15 and TRBJ1-1; D remains ambiguous. The CDR3 extends over 14 amino acids. Trimming removed 3 bases from V and 1 base from J, with 9 bases in between. Germline V lookup: CDR1 LNHNV, CDR2 YYDKDF (reference sequence).

This chain links TRBV7-9 with TRBJ1-2; TRBD1 agrees at 7 bases. The CDR3 sequence is 16 residues long. Germline CDR1 SEHNR, CDR2 FQNEAQ (reference sequence). V shed 7 bases, J shed 4 bases, and the junction held 15 bases outside the gene matches. The CDR3 DNA follows: TGTGCCAGCACCCCGACGGAGGGGGCCTTGGGCTATGGCTACACCTTC. This gives the protein CASTPTEGALGYGYTF.

This rearrangement joins TRBV5-4 to TRBJ1-6; maybe TRBD1 (5 bases). V was trimmed by 4 bases and J by 3 bases, leaving 20 bases between them. The germline V gene encodes CDR1 SGHNT and CDR2 YYREEE (reference sequence). The CDR3 covers 18 residues. As DNA, the CDR3 is TGTGCCAGCAGCCAAGTGATCGGGGCTCGAGGCTATAATTCACCCCTCCACTTT. As protein: CASSQVIGARGYNSPLHF.

The chain combines TRBV6-2 or TRBV6-3 with TRBJ2-7, with a possible D match to TRBD1 (5 bases). Germline V lookup: CDR1 MNHEY, CDR2 SVGEGT. Trimming took off 5 bases at V and 3 bases at J, with 20 bases between the two ends. The length of the CDR3 is 16 residues. The CDR3 reads CASSQRRGRTNYEQYF. The CDR3 DNA reads as TGTGCCAGCAGTCAACGAAGGGGTAGGACGAACTACGAGCAGTACTTC.

This clonotype was seen a handful of times. The V call is TRBV9, the J call TRBJ2-5, with TRBD2 identical over 13 bases. V gave up 3 bases and J gave up 0 bases; unmatched junction bases: 8. This CDR3 comprises 18 residues. From germline, CDR1 is SGDLS and CDR2 YYNGEE. The CDR3 coding sequence is TGTGCCAGCAGCGCAAGACTAGCGGGGGGATCGTACCAAGAGACCCAGTACTTC. Its translation is CASSARLAGGSYQETQYF.

This chain links TRBV7-2 with TRBJ2-7; 11 nucleotides align to TRBD1. Trimming removed 0 bases from V and 6 bases from J; junction bases left unmatched: 4. CDR1 and CDR2 from the germline V gene are SGHTA and FQGNSA. The CDR3 sequence is 15 residues long. CDR3 amino acids: CASSLARTGGGEQYV. In nucleotides, the CDR3 is TGTGCCAGCAGCTTAGCGAGGACAGGGGGCGGCGAGCAGTACGTC.

This CDR3 is CASSQASVGTQYF. DNA of the CDR3: TGTGCCAGCAGCCAAGCCAGCGTCGGGACCCAGTACTTC. The chain uses TRBV3-1 and TRBJ2-5; D remains unclear. Germline CDR1 is LGHDT and CDR2 is YNNKEL (reference sequence). The CDR3 has 13 amino acids. The V and J ends lost 1 base and 7 bases respectively, with 10 bases between them.

The chain uses TRBV9 and TRBJ2-1, with 8 bases lining up with TRBD2. The V and J ends lost 4 bases and 10 bases, in that order; junction bases with no gene match: 13. The germline V gene encodes CDR1 SGDLS and CDR2 YYNGEE. The CDR3 is 15 amino acids. The CDR3 spells CASSPTGLVLGEQFF. Written as DNA, the CDR3 is TGTGCCAGCAGCCCAACGGGACTAGTTCTAGGGGAGCAGTTCTTC.

This sequence joins TRBV12-5 and TRBJ1-1, with a possible D match to TRBD1 (5 bases). Germline values: CDR1 LGHNT, CDR2 FRNRAP. With 6 bases removed from V and 3 bases from J, the gap between germline ends came to 20 bases. CDR3 length: 16 residues. The CDR3 nucleotides read TGTGCTAGTGGGCGGGTGGGGGGTGTTTTGGACACTGAAGCTTTCTTT. Encoded protein: CASGRVGGVLDTEAFF.

This clonotype occurred many times. The chain uses TRBV9 and TRBJ2-7; no definite D call. Germline-derived CDR1 and CDR2 are SGDLS and YYNGEE. CDR3 length: 14 amino acids. Trimming removed 0 bases from V and 0 bases from J, with 7 bases in between. The CDR3 reads CASSVGTDSYEQYF. The CDR3 DNA sequence: TGTGCCAGCAGCGTAGGAACAGACTCCTACGAGCAGTACTTC.

This clonotype was counted between two and nine times. J is TRBJ1-2 and V is TRBV10-3; 9 nucleotides line up with TRBD1. The CDR3 is 14 residues long. Germline V gene lookup returns CDR1 ENHRY and CDR2 SYGVKD. With V trimmed by 3 bases and J by 6 bases, 5 bases remained unmatched. The CDR3 DNA reads TGTGCCATCAGTGAAAACAGGGGGCCTAATGGCTACACCTTC. This sequence encodes CAISENRGPNGYTF.

This clonotype has at least ten counts. The chain uses TRBV6-2 or TRBV6-3 and TRBJ1-3; TRBD1 is a possible D gene (6 bases). The V gene's germline CDR1 is MNHEY and CDR2 SVGEGT. Trimming removed 5 bases from V and 0 bases from J, with 14 bases in between. This CDR3 comprises 16 residues. The CDR3 DNA reads as TGTGCCAGCAGTAACCGACAGGACGTCTCTGGAAACACCATATATTTT. This encodes CASSNRQDVSGNTIYF.

The V gene is TRBV12-3 or TRBV12-4, the J gene TRBJ1-2; 7 nucleotides line up with TRBD1. The CDR3 consists of 13 residues. Trimming cost V 6 bases and J 4 bases; bases outside gene matches: 5. This CDR3 reads CASSKGAGYGYTF. Written as DNA, the CDR3 is TGTGCCAGCAGCAAGGGGGCGGGCTATGGCTACACCTTC.

The chain carries TRBV4-2 and TRBJ2-1, with no clear D. Germline V gene lookup returns CDR1 LGHNA and CDR2 YNFKEQ. Between the trimmed V and J ends, which lost 4 bases and 8 bases, there was a span of 9 bases. CDR3 length equals 12 residues. DNA of the CDR3: TGTGCCAGCAGCCCGGATATGTATGAGCAGTTCTTC. This translates into CASSPDMYEQFF.

The CDR3 loop reads CASSQEFQAGQPQHF. DNA of the CDR3: TGTGCCAGCAGCCAAGAATTCCAGGCCGGGCAGCCCCAGCATTTT. The rearrangement joins TRBV4-2 to TRBJ1-5, with D unclear. CDR3 length: 15 residues. Per the germline V gene, CDR1 is LGHNA and CDR2 is YNFKEQ. Deletions cut 0 bases from V and 7 bases from J, with 13 bases between.

CDR3 coding DNA: TGCGCCAGCAGCTTTAGATACGAGCAGTACTTC. Translating it yields CASSFRYEQYF. V is TRBV5-1 and J is TRBJ2-7; D gene unclear. The ends were cut back, 2 bases at V and 4 bases at J, with 4 bases in the middle. Per germline, CDR1 SGHRS and CDR2 YFSETQ. This CDR3 is built from 11 residues.

The V gene is TRBV5-1, the J gene TRBJ1-1; D is ambiguous. V was clipped by 0 bases and J by 1 base, with 13 bases between them. The CDR3 covers 16 residues. CDR1 and CDR2 from the germline V gene are SGHRS and YFSETQ. CDR3 protein: CASSLDRFAGNTEAFF. CDR3 sequence (DNA): TGCGCCAGCAGCTTGGACAGATTTGCAGGGAACACTGAAGCTTTCTTT.

The chain is built from TRBV5-6 and TRBJ2-7, with D perhaps TRBD2 (5 bases). Trimming took off 2 bases at V and 5 bases at J, with 14 bases between the two ends. CDR1 is SGHDT and CDR2 is YYEEEE in the germline V gene. The CDR3 extends over 14 amino acids. The CDR3 spells CASSFRSGGHEQYV. Written as DNA, the CDR3 is TGTGCCAGCAGCTTTAGGTCAGGAGGCCACGAGCAGTACGTC.

This clonotype was recorded a few times. The chain carries TRBV5-1 and TRBJ2-1; 9 bases are shared with TRBD2. Germline loops: CDR1 SGHRS, CDR2 YFSETQ. J lost 9 bases, V lost 0 bases, and 7 bases had no gene match. CDR3 length equals 15 residues. The CDR3 is CASSLGAGGPAEQFF. The CDR3, as DNA: TGCGCCAGCAGCTTGGGAGCGGGGGGACCTGCTGAGCAGTTCTTC.

The CDR3 spells CASRRRGYTF. The CDR3 DNA follows: TGTGCCAGCAGGCGGAGAGGCTACACCTTC. This chain uses TRBV14 with TRBJ1-2; D is unresolved. Between the trimmed V and J ends, which lost 6 bases and 8 bases, there was a span of 7 bases. The CDR3 covers 10 residues. Germline lookup yields CDR1 SGHDN and CDR2 FVKESK.

This chain links TRBV7-9 with TRBJ2-7; possibly TRBD1 or TRBD2 for D (5 bases each). Germline CDR1 and CDR2: SEHNR and FQNEAQ (reference sequence). The V end lost 10 bases, the J end lost 2 bases, and 12 bases lay between the germline ends. The CDR3 is made up of 12 amino acids. CDR3 in DNA: TGTGCCATTACCGGGACGACCTACGAGCAGTACTTC. It translates to CAITGTTYEQYF.

This clonotype has a handful of counts. The rearrangement joins TRBV20-1 to TRBJ2-5; D is unresolved. CDR3 size: 14 residues. CDR1 is DFQATT and CDR2 is SNEGSKA in the germline V gene (reference sequence). V was shortened by 0 bases and J by 6 bases, with 14 bases between the two germline ends. CDR3: CSARDPGLKQTQYF. Written as DNA, the CDR3 is TGCAGTGCTAGAGATCCGGGCCTCAAACAGACCCAGTACTTC.

V and J are TRBV6-5 and TRBJ2-1, with TRBD1 matching over 7 bases. From germline, CDR1 is MNHEY and CDR2 SVGAGI. V gave up 5 bases and J gave up 7 bases; unmatched junction bases: 8. This CDR3 has 14 residues. The CDR3 reads CASSRQGRVNEQFF. In nucleotides, the CDR3 is TGTGCCAGCAGTCGACAGGGAAGGGTAAATGAGCAGTTCTTC.

V usage is TRBV7-6 and J usage is TRBJ2-1; 15 bases are shared with TRBD2. CDR1 is SGHVS and CDR2 is FNYEAQ in the germline V gene. The CDR3 has 17 residues. Germline trimming cut 2 bases from V and 7 bases from J; bases unmatched to any gene: 6. DNA of the CDR3: TGTGCCAGCAGCTTAACGGGGACTAGCGGGGGGAGGAATGAGCAGTTCTTC. Amino acid sequence: CASSLTGTSGGRNEQFF.

There are a few counts of this clonotype. The V gene is TRBV18, the J gene TRBJ2-2; weak D call: TRBD1 (5 bases). In germline, CDR1 is KGHSH, CDR2 LQKENI. This CDR3 region has 16 residues. V was trimmed by 0 bases and J by 3 bases, leaving 11 bases between them. CDR3 nucleotide sequence: TGTGCCAGCTCACCACCCGGACAAGTAGACACCGGGGAGCTGTTTTTT. It translates to CASSPPGQVDTGELFF.

The chain is built from TRBV9 and TRBJ2-4; the match to TRBD2 covers 9 bases. The V gene's germline CDR1 is SGDLS and CDR2 YYNGEE. The CDR3 is 16 residues long. The junction had 13 bases not matched to a gene; V was cut back by 4 bases and J by 8 bases. CDR3 sequence: CASSLGTSQAADIQYF. As DNA, the CDR3 is TGTGCCAGCAGCTTAGGGACTAGCCAGGCGGCGGACATTCAGTACTTC.

The gene calls are TRBV29-1 and TRBJ1-1, with D unresolved. The CDR3 consists of 13 residues. Germline V gene lookup returns CDR1 SQVTM and CDR2 ANQGSEA. Trimming pared 3 bases from V and 3 bases from J, leaving 11 bases between. The DNA for the CDR3 is TGCAGCGTTGAGCCCAGCCGGTACACTGAAGCTTTCTTT. Protein: CSVEPSRYTEAFF.

The CDR3 DNA reads as TGTGCCAGCAGTTTACCCGACAGGGGCAACACTGAAGCTTTCTTT. Translating gives CASSLPDRGNTEAFF. The V call is TRBV28, the J call TRBJ1-1; 8 bases align to TRBD1. With V trimmed by 2 bases and J by 2 bases, 4 bases remained unmatched. Germline V gives CDR1 MDHEN, CDR2 SYDVKM. The CDR3 has 15 residues.